A selection of T cell receptor beta chains follows, all from one sample in a study of blood T cell repertoires in COVID-19. The protocol was immunoSEQ multiplex PCR, while the TCRdb copy is restricted to in-frame clones and leaves out a portion. The sample includes around 100,000 clones, roughly 87% of them seen just once. The sample consisted of peripheral blood. Receptors originate from a man aged 25-40 years in a cohort sampled during active COVID-19. Both conserved end residues are part of each CDR3. The order of the fields is D gene, J gene, clone size, V gene, CDR3 DNA, CDR3 protein. D genes are given only for firm matches. Rows may omit the clone size; those that give it use once, few, many or a size class.

TRBD1 | TRBJ1-3 | - | TRBV10-2 | TGCGCCAGCAGTGAACAGGGGGCGGGAAACACCATATATTTT | CASSEQGAGNTIYF
- | TRBJ2-5 | - | TRBV2 | TGTGCCAGTACCGGGACAGCGGGGGAAGAGACCCAGTACTTC | CASTGTAGEETQYF
- | TRBJ1-1 | - | TRBV6-5 | TGTGCCAGCAGTTACGACGAGGACACTGAAGCTTTCTTT | CASSYDEDTEAFF
- | TRBJ2-7 | - | TRBV30 | TGTGCCTGGGCCGGGACTCACTACGAGCAGTACTTC | CAWAGTHYEQYF
- | TRBJ1-5 | few | TRBV7-2 | TGTGCCAGCAGCGTATCCCGGACAAGTCAGCCCCAGCATTTT | CASSVSRTSQPQHF
- | TRBJ2-1 | - | TRBV2 | TGTGCCAGCAGGAAAACATGGGTTGAGGATGAGCAGTTCTTC | CASRKTWVEDEQFF
- | TRBJ1-4 | - | TRBV13 | TGTGCCAGCAGCTTAAAGGGGGCAACTAATGAAAAACTGTTTTTT | CASSLKGATNEKLFF
TRBD2 | TRBJ2-3 | - | TRBV4-2 | TGTGCCAGCAGCCGTTACCGCCTGGCGGGGGGCATCACAGATACGCAGTATTTT | CASSRYRLAGGITDTQYF
- | TRBJ1-5 | - | TRBV30 | TGTGCCTGGGGTGGGGGATCGGGGGCCCAGCATTTT | CAWGGGSGAQHF
- | TRBJ1-5 | - | TRBV3-1/TRBV3-2 | TGTGCCAGCAGCCAAGATGGGTCGGGGTCGGGCAATCAGCCCCAGCATTTT | CASSQDGSGSGNQPQHF
- | TRBJ2-7 | - | TRBV2 | TGTGCCAGCAGACGGACAGAGTACGAGCAGTACTTC | CASRRTEYEQYF
TRBD2 | TRBJ2-6 | - | TRBV4-2 | TGTGCCAGCAGCCACCTAGGCGGGGGGCCCTCTGGGGCCAACGTCCTGACTTTC | CASSHLGGGPSGANVLTF
TRBD1 | TRBJ2-7 | - | TRBV2 | TGTGCCAGCAGTTCCGGACAGGGGAGCTCCTACGAGCAGTACTTC | CASSSGQGSSYEQYF
TRBD1 | TRBJ1-6 | - | TRBV18 | TGTGCCAGCTCACCACCGGTGGATGAGACAGGGTGGCCACCCCTCCACTTT | CASSPPVDETGWPPLHF
- | TRBJ2-3 | - | TRBV6-2/TRBV6-3 | TGTGCCAGCAGTCCGCGGCAGAAAGGGGCAGATACGCAGTATTTT | CASSPRQKGADTQYF
- | TRBJ2-7 | - | TRBV29-1 | TGCAGCGTTGGAAGACAGGGAGGCGAGCAGTACTTC | CSVGRQGGEQYF
- | TRBJ2-3 | - | TRBV9 | TGTGCCAGCAGCGTAGTGGGGCAGGCTAGCACAGATACGCAGTATTTT | CASSVVGQASTDTQYF
- | TRBJ1-4 | - | TRBV9 | TGTGCCAGCAGCGCCGACAGGTACAATGAAAAACTGTTTTTT | CASSADRYNEKLFF
- | TRBJ2-7 | once | TRBV19 | TGTGCCAGTAGTGGACAGCTATTCTACGAGCAGTACTTC | CASSGQLFYEQYF
TRBD1 | TRBJ2-5 | - | TRBV19 | TGTGCCAGTAGTCAGGGCAGGGGGTCGGAGACCCAGTACTTC | CASSQGRGSETQYF
TRBD1 | TRBJ2-2 | - | TRBV2 | TGTGCCAGCAGTGAGCAGGGGGCTGGTCTCACCGGGGAGCTGTTTTTT | CASSEQGAGLTGELFF
- | TRBJ1-5 | few | TRBV30 | TGTGCCTGGAGTGAGATGGAGGGTTGGGGTCAGCCCCAGCATTTT | CAWSEMEGWGQPQHF
- | TRBJ2-7 | - | TRBV6-5 | TGTGCCACGCGGAGGGGCCTTACCACCTACGAGCAGTACTTC | CATRRGLTTYEQYF
TRBD1 | TRBJ2-1 | - | TRBV7-2 | TGTGCCAGCAGCTTGGCCGGGACAGTCTCCTACAATGAGCAGTTCTTC | CASSLAGTVSYNEQFF
TRBD1 | TRBJ2-1 | - | TRBV10-3 | TGTGCCATCAGGGACAGGGGCAGTGAGCAGTTCTTC | CAIRDRGSEQFF
- | TRBJ2-1 | - | TRBV18 | TGTGCCAGCTCACTCAACCCGACAGCTACCTACAATGAGCAGTTCTTC | CASSLNPTATYNEQFF
TRBD1 | TRBJ1-1 | - | TRBV6-5 | TGTGCCAGCAGTTACCTCATCACAGGGGGCAGAGCTGAAGCTTTCTTT | CASSYLITGGRAEAFF
- | TRBJ1-5 | - | TRBV29-1 | TGCAGTCCAGGGGCGAGCAATCAGCCCCAGCATTTT | CSPGASNQPQHF
TRBD1 | TRBJ2-3 | - | TRBV19 | TGTGCCAGTACCCCAGGGGGTCAGGCAGATACGCAGTATTTT | CASTPGGQADTQYF
- | TRBJ1-2 | - | TRBV30 | TGTGCCTGGAGTAAGGGGGTTAGCTACACCTTC | CAWSKGVSYTF
- | TRBJ2-1 | - | TRBV10-3 | TGTGCCATCAGGGCGCCACTAACCTCCTACAATGAGCAGTTCTTC | CAIRAPLTSYNEQFF
TRBD1 | TRBJ2-7 | - | TRBV18 | TGTGCCAGCTCACCGCTAACTGGACAGGGCTACGAGCAGTACTTC | CASSPLTGQGYEQYF
- | TRBJ2-7 | - | TRBV4-2 | TGTGCCAGCAGCCAAGGATCCGGGGATACCTCCTACGAGCAGTACTTC | CASSQGSGDTSYEQYF
- | TRBJ2-7 | - | TRBV14 | TGTGCCAGCAGCCAAGTAGGCTACGGGGGCTACGAGCAGTACTTC | CASSQVGYGGYEQYF
- | TRBJ2-3 | - | TRBV5-1 | TGCGCCAGCAGCGCCGACGGGGACACAGATACGCAGTATTTT | CASSADGDTDTQYF
- | TRBJ1-3 | - | TRBV15 | TGTGCCACCAGCAGAGATATGCGGAGGGAGGGAAACACCATATATTTT | CATSRDMRREGNTIYF
TRBD1 | TRBJ2-7 | - | TRBV27 | TGTGCCAGCCGTTACATGGGACAGGGGACCTACGAGCAGTACTTC | CASRYMGQGTYEQYF
- | TRBJ1-5 | - | TRBV7-9 | TGTGCCAGCAGCTTCGGGACATACTATAGCAATCAGCCCCAGCATTTT | CASSFGTYYSNQPQHF
- | TRBJ2-7 | few | TRBV6-4 | TGTGCCAGCAGTGAAGCCGGGGAAAGTTCCGAGCAGTACTTC | CASSEAGESSEQYF
- | TRBJ1-2 | - | TRBV2 | TGTGCCAGCAGTGTCCTCCAGGAATCTGGCTACACCTTC | CASSVLQESGYTF
- | TRBJ1-4 | - | TRBV6-5 | TGTGCCAGCAGTCGCCTAGGCATAACTAATGAAAAACTGTTTTTT | CASSRLGITNEKLFF
TRBD1 | TRBJ2-1 | - | TRBV7-2 | TGTGCCAGCAGCTTAATCGGGACAGGGGCCTACAATGAGCAGTTCTTC | CASSLIGTGAYNEQFF
TRBD2 | TRBJ2-3 | - | TRBV19 | TGTGCCAGTAGTGTCGCGGGGGGGCTGGTCTCAGATACGCAGTATTTT | CASSVAGGLVSDTQYF
- | TRBJ1-3 | - | TRBV7-9 | TGTGCCAGCAGCCCCGGGTCGCCCTCTGGAAACACCATATATTTT | CASSPGSPSGNTIYF
TRBD1 | TRBJ1-1 | once | TRBV2 | TGTGCCAGGACCCAGGGGGCGCGGGGCACTGAAGCTTTCTTT | CARTQGARGTEAFF
- | TRBJ1-1 | - | TRBV5-4 | TGTGCCAGCAGCTTGATAGGGGAGAACACTGAAGCTTTCTTT | CASSLIGENTEAFF
TRBD1 | TRBJ1-2 | - | TRBV28 | TGTGCCAGCAGTTTATGGTTCTCAGGACAGGGGGCAGGCGGCTACACCTTC | CASSLWFSGQGAGGYTF
TRBD2 | TRBJ2-7 | - | TRBV29-1 | TGCAGCGTTGGGGGGGGATGGGAGACCTACGAGCAGTACTTC | CSVGGGWETYEQYF
TRBD1 | TRBJ1-6 | - | TRBV11-3 | TGTGCCAGCAGCTTAGCAACAGGGGAGTGGTCACCCCTCCACTTT | CASSLATGEWSPLHF
TRBD1 | TRBJ1-1 | - | TRBV7-9 | TGTGCCAGCAGCTGGACAGGGAACACTGAAGCTTTCTTT | CASSWTGNTEAFF
- | TRBJ1-4 | - | TRBV19 | TGTGCCAGTAGTTTGACTGCAACTAATGAAAAACTGTTTTTT | CASSLTATNEKLFF
TRBD2 | TRBJ2-1 | once | TRBV4-2 | TGTGCCAGCAGCCACTCAATGGCGGGGGCCTACAATGAGCAGTTCTTC | CASSHSMAGAYNEQFF
- | TRBJ2-5 | - | TRBV1 | TGCACCAGCAGCCAAGTGCCCAGACAAGAGACCCAGTACTTC | CTSSQVPRQETQYF
- | TRBJ1-5 | - | TRBV4-2 | TGTGCCAGCAGCCAGGGAGACAGGAGTTATCAGCCCCAGCATTTT | CASSQGDRSYQPQHF
TRBD1 | TRBJ1-3 | - | TRBV19 | TGTGCCAATTCACTCCGGGACAGGGGTGAACTCTCTGGAAACACCATATATTTT | CANSLRDRGELSGNTIYF